The present T cell receptor (beta chain) was sequenced within a study of control samples from healthy donors and cancer patients. This CDR3 is 16 amino acids long. Germline assignment: CDR1 LGHDT and CDR2 YNNKEL (reference sequence). V lost 1 base to trimming and J lost 0 bases, with 7 bases between them. Sequencing was performed with immunoSEQ multiplex PCR; in TCRdb, only in-frame clones are kept and a portion is missing. The sample lists more than 140,000 clones, roughly nine tenths occurring once. The sample comprised blood. This chain connects TRBV3-1 (or the pseudogene TRBV3-2) to TRBJ2-6; D gene ambiguous. The TCR originated in a man aged 18 to 30 in good health. In nucleotides, the CDR3 is TGTGCCAGCAGCCAAGGAGGTCGCTCTGGGGCCAACGTCCTGACTTTC. Translation gives CASSQGGRSGANVLTF.